This T cell receptor (beta chain) is from a study of T-cell reconstitution after alpha-beta-depleted transplantation in children. Unique molecular identifiers were incorporated during preparation of the TCRbeta library. TCRdb called the PCR reads again in MiXCR, with one record for every CDR3 protein. This table has fewer than 700,000 distinct CDR3 sequences, roughly 13% appearing once. The sample holds many counts of this clonotype. Source: PBMCs, mostly from graft donor cells, taken 360 days after TCRalphabeta/CD19-depleted stem cell transplant. The sequence derives from a male patient aged 10 to 17 who had a stem cell transplant for acute myeloid leukemia, so the T cells may come from the graft donor.

The CDR3 DNA reads TGCAGTGCTTGGGACAGTGGCGCAGATACGCAGTATTTT. It is translated as CSAWDSGADTQYF. This chain joins TRBV20-1 and TRBJ2-3; TRBD1 matches 7 bases. V was pared by 5 bases and J by 4 bases, with 6 bases of the junction left unmatched. This CDR3 is 13 amino acids long. From germline, CDR1 is DFQATT and CDR2 SNEGSKA (reference sequence).